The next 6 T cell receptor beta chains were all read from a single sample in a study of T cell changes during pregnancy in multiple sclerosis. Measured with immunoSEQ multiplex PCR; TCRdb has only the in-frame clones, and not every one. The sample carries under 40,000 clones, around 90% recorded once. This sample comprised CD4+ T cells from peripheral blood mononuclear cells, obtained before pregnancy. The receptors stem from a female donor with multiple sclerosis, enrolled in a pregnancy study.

The CDR3 loop reads CSVGGGSGNTIYF. CDR3 coding DNA: TGCAGCGTTGGGGGAGGCTCTGGAAACACCATATATTTT. The chain is built from TRBV29-1 and TRBJ1-3; D is uncertain. The V gene's germline CDR1 is SQVTM and CDR2 ANQGSEA. Trimming stripped 4 bases from V and 0 bases from J, with 7 bases between. This CDR3 is built from 13 residues.

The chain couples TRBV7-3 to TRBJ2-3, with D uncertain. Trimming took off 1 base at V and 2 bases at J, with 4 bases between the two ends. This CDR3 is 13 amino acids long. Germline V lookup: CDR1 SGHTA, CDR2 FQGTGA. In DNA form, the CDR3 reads TGTGCCAGCAGCTTAATACTCACAGATACGCAGTATTTT. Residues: CASSLILTDTQYF. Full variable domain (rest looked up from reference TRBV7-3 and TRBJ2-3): GAGVSQTPSNKVTEKGKYVELRCDPISGHTALYWYRQSLGQGPEFLIYFQGTGAADDSGLPNDRFFAVRPEGSVSTLKIQRTERGDSAVYLCASSLILTDTQYFGPGTRLTVL.

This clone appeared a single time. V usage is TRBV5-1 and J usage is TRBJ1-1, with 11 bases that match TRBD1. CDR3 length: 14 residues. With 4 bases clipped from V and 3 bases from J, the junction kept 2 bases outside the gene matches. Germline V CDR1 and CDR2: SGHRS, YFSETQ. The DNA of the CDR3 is TGCGCCAGCAGCGGGACAGGGGGATACACTGAAGCTTTCTTT. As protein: CASSGTGGYTEAFF.

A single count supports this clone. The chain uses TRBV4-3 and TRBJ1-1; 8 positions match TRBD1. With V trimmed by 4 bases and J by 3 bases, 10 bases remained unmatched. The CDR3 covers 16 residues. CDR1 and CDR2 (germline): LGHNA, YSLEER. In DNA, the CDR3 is TGCGCCAGCAGCCGGGATCAGATGGACAGGGACACTGAAGCTTTCTTT. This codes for CASSRDQMDRDTEAFF.

The CDR3 coding sequence is TGTGCCAGCAGCGTAGGCCAGGTGTACGGAAACACCATATATTTT. It translates to CASSVGQVYGNTIYF. The rearrangement uses TRBV9 and TRBJ1-3; D not resolved. Germline V lookup: CDR1 SGDLS, CDR2 YYNGEE. V was clipped by 0 bases and J by 4 bases, with 11 bases between them. This CDR3 is 15 amino acids long.

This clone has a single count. The CDR3 loop reads CAWSPGGVAGGLGETQYF. The CDR3 coding sequence is TGTGCCTGGAGTCCGGGTGGAGTAGCGGGGGGGCTTGGGGAGACCCAGTACTTC. J is TRBJ2-5 and V is TRBV30; TRBD2 matches at 11 bases. V gave up 2 bases and J gave up 5 bases; unmatched junction bases: 16. Germline CDR1 and CDR2: GTSNPN and SVGIG (reference sequence). CDR3 length equals 18 residues.